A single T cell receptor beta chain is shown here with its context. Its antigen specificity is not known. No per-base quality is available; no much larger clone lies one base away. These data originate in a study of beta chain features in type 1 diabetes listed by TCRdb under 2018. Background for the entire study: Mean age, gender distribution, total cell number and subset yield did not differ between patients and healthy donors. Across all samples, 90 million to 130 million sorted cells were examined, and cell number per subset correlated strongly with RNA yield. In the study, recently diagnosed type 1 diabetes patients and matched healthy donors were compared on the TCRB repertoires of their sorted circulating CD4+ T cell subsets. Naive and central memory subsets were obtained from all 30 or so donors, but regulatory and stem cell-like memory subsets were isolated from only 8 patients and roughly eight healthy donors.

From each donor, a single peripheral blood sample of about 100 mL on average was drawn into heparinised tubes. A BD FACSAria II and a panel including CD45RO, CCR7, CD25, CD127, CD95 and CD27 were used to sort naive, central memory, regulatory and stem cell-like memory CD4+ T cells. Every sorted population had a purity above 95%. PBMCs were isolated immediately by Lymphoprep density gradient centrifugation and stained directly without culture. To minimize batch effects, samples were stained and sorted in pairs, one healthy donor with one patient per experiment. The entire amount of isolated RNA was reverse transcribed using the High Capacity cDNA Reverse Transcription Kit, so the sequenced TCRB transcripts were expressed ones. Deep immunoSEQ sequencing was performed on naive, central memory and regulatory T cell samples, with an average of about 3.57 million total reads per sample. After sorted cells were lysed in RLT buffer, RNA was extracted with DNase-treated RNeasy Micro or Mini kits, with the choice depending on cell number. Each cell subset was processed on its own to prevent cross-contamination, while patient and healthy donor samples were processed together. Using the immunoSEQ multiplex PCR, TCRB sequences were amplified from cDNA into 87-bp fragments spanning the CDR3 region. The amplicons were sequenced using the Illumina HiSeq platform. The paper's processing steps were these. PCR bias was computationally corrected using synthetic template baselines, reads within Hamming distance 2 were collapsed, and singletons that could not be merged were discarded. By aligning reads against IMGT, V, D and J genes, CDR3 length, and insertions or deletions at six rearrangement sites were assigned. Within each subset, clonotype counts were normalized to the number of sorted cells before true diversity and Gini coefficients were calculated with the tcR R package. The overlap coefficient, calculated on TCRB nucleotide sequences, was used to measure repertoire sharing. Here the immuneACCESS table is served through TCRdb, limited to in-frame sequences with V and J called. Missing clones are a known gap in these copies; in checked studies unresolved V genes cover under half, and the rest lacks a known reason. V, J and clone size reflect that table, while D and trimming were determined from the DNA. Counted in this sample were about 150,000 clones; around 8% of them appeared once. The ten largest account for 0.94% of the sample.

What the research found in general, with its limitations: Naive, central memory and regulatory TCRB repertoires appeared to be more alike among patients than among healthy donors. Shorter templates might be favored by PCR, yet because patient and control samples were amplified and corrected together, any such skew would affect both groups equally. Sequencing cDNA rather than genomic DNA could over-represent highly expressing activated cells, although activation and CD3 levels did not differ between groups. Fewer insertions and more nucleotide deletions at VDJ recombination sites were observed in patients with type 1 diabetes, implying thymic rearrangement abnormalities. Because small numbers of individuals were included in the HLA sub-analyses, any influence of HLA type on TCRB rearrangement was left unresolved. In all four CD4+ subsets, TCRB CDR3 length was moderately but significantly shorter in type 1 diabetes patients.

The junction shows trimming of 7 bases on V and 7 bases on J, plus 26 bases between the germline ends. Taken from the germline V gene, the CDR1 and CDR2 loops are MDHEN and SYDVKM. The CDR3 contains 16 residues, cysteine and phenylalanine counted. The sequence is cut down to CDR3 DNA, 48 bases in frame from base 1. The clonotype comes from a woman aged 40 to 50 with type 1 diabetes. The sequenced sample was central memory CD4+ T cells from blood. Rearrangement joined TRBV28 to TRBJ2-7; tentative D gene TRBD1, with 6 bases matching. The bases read TGTGCCAGCACCCCTACAGGGTTGGGGGCCAATAAAGAGCAGTACTTC. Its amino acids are CASTPTGLGANKEQYF.